This is a list of T cell receptor beta chains from one sample in a study of blood T cell repertoires in COVID-19. Clones were sequenced by immunoSEQ multiplex PCR, and TCRdb holds only the in-frame ones, with some missing. The repertoire holds about 220,000 clones, with almost 90% as singletons. The sequencing sample was made of PBMCs or T cells enriched from blood (not recorded which). The receptors come from a woman aged 50 to 60 with acute COVID-19. Both conserved end residues are part of each CDR3. The order of the fields is J gene, V gene, CDR3 length, D gene, clone size, CDR3 DNA, CDR3 protein. D genes are given only for firm matches. Only part of the rows carry a size: once, few, many, or a class if the clone is expanded.

TRBJ1-1	TRBV6-5	15	TRBD1	once	TGTGCCAGCATTTTACAGGGGCAGGGCGGCACTGAAGCTTTCTTT	CASILQGQGGTEAFF
TRBJ2-2	TRBV3-1/TRBV3-2	15	.	.	TGTGCCAGCAGCCAAGGGGGACTCCAAACCGGGGAGCTGTTTTTT	CASSQGGLQTGELFF
TRBJ1-1	TRBV24-1	16	TRBD1	once	TGTGCCACCAGTGATTCGCGGACAGGACCGAACACTGAAGCTTTCTTT	CATSDSRTGPNTEAFF
TRBJ2-1	TRBV9	20	TRBD2	.	TGTGCCAGCAGCGTTCGCACCGGGACTAGCGGGATAGGGCCCTACAATGAGCAGTTCTTC	CASSVRTGTSGIGPYNEQFF
TRBJ2-5	TRBV29-1	11	.	.	TGCAGCGCCGGGGAGCCGGGGACCCAGTACTTC	CSAGEPGTQYF
TRBJ2-7	TRBV10-1	17	TRBD2	.	TGCGCCAGCAGTGAGACTTGGGCTAGCGGGCATTACTACGAGCAGTACTTC	CASSETWASGHYYEQYF
TRBJ1-1	TRBV7-8	14	.	.	TGTGCCAGCAGCTTAGGGGGCGCGGACACTGAAGCTTTCTTT	CASSLGGADTEAFF
TRBJ2-7	TRBV3-1/TRBV3-2	15	TRBD2	.	TGTGCCAGCAGCCAAACTAGCGGGTCTTCCTACGAGCAGTACTTC	CASSQTSGSSYEQYF
TRBJ2-7	TRBV5-6	14	TRBD1	.	TGTGCCAGCAGCTTTGGGACAGGGATGTTGGAGCAGTACTTC	CASSFGTGMLEQYF
TRBJ2-1	TRBV27	15	TRBD1	.	TGTGCCAGCAGTTTAAGGTCAGGGGGCTCGAATGAGCAGTTCTTC	CASSLRSGGSNEQFF
TRBJ2-5	TRBV9	15	.	.	TGTGCCAGCAGCTCATATCCAGGGCTTCAAGAGACCCAGTACTTC	CASSSYPGLQETQYF
TRBJ2-7	TRBV12-3/TRBV12-4	11	.	once	TGTGCCAGCCGGGAGACCTACGAGCAGTACTTC	CASRETYEQYF
TRBJ2-1	TRBV28	12	.	once	TGTGCCAGCAGAGGGGCCCCGGATGAGCAGTTCTTC	CASRGAPDEQFF
TRBJ2-4	TRBV7-2	16	TRBD1	once	TGTGCCAGCAGCCAAGACAGGGCCCGGGGCAAAAACATTCAGTACTTC	CASSQDRARGKNIQYF
TRBJ1-2	TRBV9	15	TRBD1	.	TGTGCCAGCAGCAAGAGGGGACAGGGCCTTGATGGCTACACCTTC	CASSKRGQGLDGYTF
TRBJ2-7	TRBV27	13	.	.	TGTGCCAGCAGCGAAGGACTGCACTACGAGCAGTACTTC	CASSEGLHYEQYF
TRBJ1-1	TRBV6-4	14	TRBD1	.	TGTGCCAGCAGCCCGGACAGGGCCTACACTGAAGCTTTCTTT	CASSPDRAYTEAFF
TRBJ1-1	TRBV6-1	14	.	.	TGTGCCAGCAGTGAAGCGGCGGGGAACACTGAAGCTTTCTTT	CASSEAAGNTEAFF
TRBJ1-6	TRBV6-5	16	.	.	TGTGCCAGCAGTTACTCGGCCACTATATGGAATTCACCCCTCCACTTT	CASSYSATIWNSPLHF
TRBJ2-7	TRBV5-1	14	TRBD2	.	TGCGCCAGCAGCTTAGCTAGCGGAGCCTACGAGCAGTACTTC	CASSLASGAYEQYF
TRBJ2-3	TRBV2	15	.	.	TGTGCCAGCACCCTGGGGGGTTCCGCCACAGATACGCAGTATTTT	CASTLGGSATDTQYF
TRBJ2-7	TRBV27	16	TRBD2	.	TGTGCCAGCAGTCCAGGGACTAGCGGGAGGGCCTACGAGCAGTACTTC	CASSPGTSGRAYEQYF
TRBJ2-5	TRBV7-6	15	TRBD2	.	TGTGCCAGCAGCGCCGGGGGGGGACTAGCAAAGGCCCAGTACTTC	CASSAGGGLAKAQYF
TRBJ1-5	TRBV10-3	14	TRBD1	.	TGTGCCATCAGTCAGGACAGGAGCAGGCAGCCCCAGCATTTT	CAISQDRSRQPQHF
TRBJ1-2	TRBV6-5	14	TRBD1	few	TGTGCCAGCAGAAGGACAGGGACCAACTATGGCTACACCTTC	CASRRTGTNYGYTF
TRBJ2-2	TRBV28	15	.	.	TGTGCCAGCAGTTTATCCCCTCCGGGGACCGGGGAGCTGTTTTTT	CASSLSPPGTGELFF
TRBJ2-7	TRBV5-1	16	TRBD1	.	TGCGCCAGCGGATCCCCACCGGGACAGGGTTCTTACGAGCAGTACTTC	CASGSPPGQGSYEQYF
TRBJ1-2	TRBV28	14	.	.	TGTGCCAGCAGTTTATGGTCCGGGAGTAGTGGCTACACCTTC	CASSLWSGSSGYTF
TRBJ1-1	TRBV6-5	14	TRBD1	.	TGTGCCAGCAGTCACAGGGGGCTGAACACTGAAGCTTTCTTT	CASSHRGLNTEAFF
TRBJ2-3	TRBV7-3	14	.	.	TGTGCCAGCAGCTTAGGTGGGAGCCGGGATACGCAGTATTTT	CASSLGGSRDTQYF
TRBJ1-1	TRBV28	14	.	.	TGTGCCAGCAGTAGCAACAGGTTGAACACTGAAGCTTTCTTT	CASSSNRLNTEAFF
TRBJ2-4	TRBV18	17	.	.	TGTGCCAGCTCACCACGAAGCGCCCTTATAGCCAAAAACATTCAGTACTTC	CASSPRSALIAKNIQYF
TRBJ2-7	TRBV6-6	19	TRBD2	few	TGTGCCAGCAGTCGCCTAGCGGGAGGTCAAACGGGGATGAGCTACGAGCAGTACTTC	CASSRLAGGQTGMSYEQYF
TRBJ1-2	TRBV19	14	TRBD1	.	TGTGCCAGTAGTCCCCCGACAGGGGTACATGGCTACACCTTC	CASSPPTGVHGYTF
TRBJ2-1	TRBV7-2	15	TRBD2	once	TGTGCCAGCAGCCCCGGACTAGCGGCTTACAATGAGCAGTTCTTC	CASSPGLAAYNEQFF
TRBJ2-2	TRBV30	15	TRBD2	.	TGTGCCTGGGGAAGCGGGAAGAGTAACACCGGGGAGCTGTTTTTT	CAWGSGKSNTGELFF
TRBJ1-1	TRBV19	18	TRBD1	.	TGTGCCAGTACCTCCAGGACAGGGATGCCCCGATCCGGGCCTGAAGCTTTCTTT	CASTSRTGMPRSGPEAFF
TRBJ1-1	TRBV7-9	16	.	few	TGTGCCAGCAGCTACGGGAGGTTGGGGAGTGGGACTGAAGCTTTCTTT	CASSYGRLGSGTEAFF
TRBJ1-5	TRBV2	14	.	.	TGTGCCAGCAGTGAAACATTTAGCAATCAGCCCCAGCATTTT	CASSETFSNQPQHF
TRBJ2-7	TRBV28	13	.	once	TGTGCCATTACAGACAGGACCTCCTACGAGCAGTACTTC	CAITDRTSYEQYF
TRBJ1-2	TRBV28	11	.	.	TGTGCCAGCAGTTTAGCGCTTGGCTACACCTTC	CASSLALGYTF
TRBJ2-7	TRBV5-1	15	.	.	TGCGCCAGCAGCTTGTCCGTCGGGAGCTCCTACGAGCAGTACTTC	CASSLSVGSSYEQYF
TRBJ1-5	TRBV29-1	13	.	.	TGCAGCGTTGAAGCCGGGGAGGGTCAGCCCCAGCATTTT	CSVEAGEGQPQHF
TRBJ1-2	TRBV6-2/TRBV6-3	15	TRBD1	once	TGTGCCAGCAGTGACGGTCAGGGGGCATACTATGGCTACACCTTC	CASSDGQGAYYGYTF
TRBJ2-3	TRBV5-1	17	.	.	TGCGCCAGCAGTCCCCCGGCGGCTACTATCCGCACAGATACGCAGTATTTT	CASSPPAATIRTDTQYF
TRBJ1-2	TRBV15	12	TRBD1	.	TGTGCCACCAGCCCCTTACAGGGGCCCTACACCTTC	CATSPLQGPYTF
TRBJ2-1	TRBV4-1	17	TRBD2	many	TGCGCCAGCAGCCCCTCTGCCGGGACTAGCTATAACAATGAGCAGTTCTTC	CASSPSAGTSYNNEQFF
TRBJ2-7	TRBV7-9	14	TRBD2	few	TGTGCCAGCAGCATTGGCGGGAGCATCTACGAGCAGTACTTC	CASSIGGSIYEQYF
TRBJ1-2	TRBV5-6	14	.	.	TGTGCCAGCAGCTTGGCGGGTCTAAGGTATGGCTACACCTTC	CASSLAGLRYGYTF
TRBJ2-5	TRBV19	15	TRBD2	.	TGTGCCAGTAGTATATCAGCGGGAGTCGTAGAGACCCAGTACTTC	CASSISAGVVETQYF